Listed here are 14 T cell receptor beta chains from one sample, sequenced in a study of OX40 agonist ivuxolimab in advanced cancers. This table comes from immunoSEQ multiplex PCR, and its TCRdb copy is limited to in-frame clones, with some not included. This table holds some 86,000 clones, around 94% found once. The input for sequencing was CD4+ or CD8+ T cells sorted from blood, taken in a trial of the OX40 agonist ivuxolimab. These TCRs come from an adult with an advanced solid tumor such as melanoma, head and neck, liver or kidney cancer.

This rearrangement joins TRBV7-4 to TRBJ1-5; D not resolved. CDR1 and CDR2 (germline): SGHVT, SQSDAQ. Trimming took off 8 bases at V and 7 bases at J, with 12 bases between the two ends. This CDR3 has 12 amino acids. CDR3 in amino acids: CASSKGDQPQHF. CDR3 sequence (DNA): TGTGCCAGCTCTAAGGGAGACCAGCCCCAGCATTTT.

The V and J genes are TRBV11-2 and TRBJ1-1; 7 bases are shared with TRBD1. Trimming cost V 3 bases and J 7 bases; bases outside gene matches: 5. This CDR3 has 13 residues. The germline V gene has CDR1 SGHAT and CDR2 FQNNGV. The CDR3 DNA reads as TGTGCCAGCAGCTTGGGGGGGACAGTTGAAGCTTTCTTT. Encoded protein: CASSLGGTVEAFF. Drawing the rest from reference TRBV11-2 and TRBJ1-1, the complete variable domain is EAGVAQSPRYKIIEKRQSVAFWCNPISGHATLYWYQQILGQGPKLLIQFQNNGVVDDSQLPKDRFSAERLKGVDSTLKIQPAKLEDSAVYLCASSLGGTVEAFFGQGTRLTVV.

The rearrangement joins TRBV6-4 to TRBJ2-3, with TRBD2 identical over 7 bases. The junction had 4 bases not matched to a gene; V was cut back by 2 bases and J by 2 bases. Germline V lookup: CDR1 MRHNA, CDR2 SNTAGT. CDR3 length: 15 residues. The CDR3 DNA follows: TGTGCCAGCAGTGACGGACGGGGGGACACAGATACGCAGTATTTT. It is translated as CASSDGRGDTDTQYF.

The chain carries TRBV7-3 and TRBJ1-1, with TRBD1 as a possible D gene (5 bases). V was shortened by 4 bases and J by 0 bases, with 6 bases between the two germline ends. Germline CDR1 and CDR2: SGHTA and FQGTGA. This CDR3 is built from 13 residues. Here the CDR3 DNA reads TGTGCCAGCAGCTCGACAGTGAACACTGAAGCTTTCTTT. Translating gives CASSSTVNTEAFF.

The chain couples TRBV4-1 to TRBJ1-1; no clear D. This CDR3 is 13 amino acids long. Germline-derived CDR1 and CDR2 are MGHRA and YSYEKL. Trimming stripped 0 bases from V and 1 base from J, with 3 bases between. DNA of the CDR3: TGCGCCAGCAGCCAAGAGCCGAACACTGAAGCTTTCTTT. Translated: CASSQEPNTEAFF.

The chain uses TRBV7-8 and TRBJ2-1; TRBD2 aligns across 10 bases. Germline V CDR1 and CDR2: SGHVS, FQNEAQ. The V segment lost 8 bases and the J segment 3 bases; nucleotides outside the gene matches: 10. CDR3 length: 16 amino acids. The CDR3 loop reads CASQASGSGYYNEQFF. In DNA, the CDR3 is TGTGCCAGCCAGGCTAGCGGGAGCGGATACTACAATGAGCAGTTCTTC.

The rearrangement links TRBV9 to TRBJ1-1; 9 bases fit TRBD1. The V gene's germline CDR1 is SGDLS and CDR2 YYNGEE. The V and J ends lost 0 bases and 3 bases, in that order; junction bases with no gene match: 0. This CDR3 is 14 amino acids long. This chain's CDR3 is CASSVGTGDTEAFF. CDR3 nucleotide sequence: TGTGCCAGCAGCGTAGGGACAGGGGACACTGAAGCTTTCTTT.

This chain uses TRBV18 with TRBJ2-1; D uncertain. From germline, CDR1 is KGHSH and CDR2 LQKENI. The V gene lost 3 bases and the J gene lost 7 bases, with 7 bases spanning the gap. This CDR3 spans 12 amino acids. The CDR3 spells CASSPYGNEQFF. The CDR3 DNA reads as TGTGCCAGCTCACCGTATGGGAATGAGCAGTTCTTC.

The table lists this clone with a count of one. The rearrangement uses TRBV4-2 and TRBJ2-3, with D possibly being TRBD2 (5 bases). Germline values: CDR1 LGHNA, CDR2 YNFKEQ. This CDR3 has 15 residues. Trimming removed 2 bases at V and 5 bases at J, with 14 bases between. The CDR3 DNA reads TGTGCCAGCAGCCAATCGATCCAAGAGGGAGATACGCAGTATTTT. Amino acids: CASSQSIQEGDTQYF.

There are a few counts of this clone. The V and J genes are TRBV7-8 and TRBJ1-2; 7 positions agree with TRBD1. CDR1 is SGHVS and CDR2 is FQNEAQ in the germline V gene. V lost 4 bases, J lost 10 bases, and 3 bases stayed unmatched. The CDR3 consists of 11 residues. CDR3: CASSSDRDYTF. The CDR3 DNA reads TGTGCCAGCAGCTCCGACAGGGACTACACCTTC.

The CDR3 DNA follows: TGCGCCAGCAGCCAAGAAATAGCGGATACGCAGTATTTT. Its protein is CASSQEIADTQYF. The chain couples TRBV4-1 to TRBJ2-3; D perhaps matches TRBD2 (5 bases). Per the germline V gene, CDR1 is MGHRA and CDR2 is YSYEKL. The CDR3 runs 13 residues. Trimming cost V 0 bases and J 6 bases, with 7 bases left between them.

The V and J genes are TRBV27 and TRBJ2-7; the match to TRBD2 covers 10 bases. CDR1 is MNHEY and CDR2 is SMNVEV in the germline V gene (reference sequence). After removal of 3 bases from V and 4 bases from J, the junction contained 3 bases not matched to a gene. The CDR3 consists of 14 residues. This CDR3 is CASSFKAGGYEQYF. CDR3 nucleotides: TGTGCCAGCAGTTTTAAAGCGGGGGGGTACGAGCAGTACTTC.

CDR3 bases: TGTGCCAGCAGCCCCGAGCGGGAGGAATCCTACAATGAGCAGTTCTTC. It specifies CASSPEREESYNEQFF. The V and J genes are TRBV7-9 and TRBJ2-1; 9 bases match TRBD2. The CDR3 has 16 amino acids. Germline trimming cut 5 bases from V and 1 base from J; bases unmatched to any gene: 6. CDR1 and CDR2 from the germline V gene are SEHNR and FQNEAQ (reference sequence).

The V and J genes are TRBV27 and TRBJ2-3; 8 positions match TRBD1. CDR3 length: 14 amino acids. The V gene's germline CDR1 is MNHEY and CDR2 SMNVEV (reference sequence). V dropped 4 bases and J dropped 6; count of bases not matched to a gene: 6. The CDR3 nucleotides read TGTGCCAGCAGTTGGACAGGGACGTGGGATACGCAGTATTTT. This codes for CASSWTGTWDTQYF.